These T cell receptor beta chains were read from a single sample in a study of cytomegalovirus exposure and HLA in healthy donors. Some clones are missing from TCRdb's copy, which holds only in-frame ones; the method was immunoSEQ multiplex PCR. The repertoire holds 70,000 to 80,000 clones, with 82% as singletons. The sequenced sample consisted of PBMCs. The receptors originated from a man in his late teens or twenties in good health and CMV-seronegative. The CDR3 runs from the conserved cysteine through the conserved F or W. A D gene is named only where the DNA matches it firmly. Size is omitted from some rows. Given values are once, few, many or a class for expanded clones.

length: 12; D: .; J: TRBJ2-7; V: TRBV6-6; size: .; DNA: TGTGCCAGCAGTATTAGTACCTACGAGCAGTACTTC; CDR3: CASSISTYEQYF
length: 16; D: TRBD2; J: TRBJ2-7; V: TRBV4-2; size: .; DNA: TGTGCCAGCAGCCAAGCGGGACTAGCGGACGCCTACGAGCAGTACTTC; CDR3: CASSQAGLADAYEQYF
length: 17; D: TRBD1; J: TRBJ1-2; V: TRBV9; size: .; DNA: TGTGCCAGCAGCGTAGGGGGACAGGGGGCAGTTAGTGATGGCTACACCTTC; CDR3: CASSVGGQGAVSDGYTF
length: 13; D: TRBD1; J: TRBJ1-2; V: TRBV29-1; size: .; DNA: TGCAGCGTTGAGGGACAGAAGAACTATGGCTACACCTTC; CDR3: CSVEGQKNYGYTF
length: 16; D: TRBD2; J: TRBJ2-7; V: TRBV5-4; size: .; DNA: TGTGCCAGCAGTTTATATGCAGGCGGGAGTTCACGCGAGCAGTACTTC; CDR3: CASSLYAGGSSREQYF
length: 16; D: TRBD1; J: TRBJ1-5; V: TRBV19; size: .; DNA: TGTGCCAGTAGTATGAGGGACAGGGGACGCAATCAGCCCCAGCATTTT; CDR3: CASSMRDRGRNQPQHF
length: 15; D: .; J: TRBJ2-2; V: TRBV7-2; size: .; DNA: TGTGCCAGCAGCTTCGGTCAGGGTGGGGCCGGGGAGCTGTTTTTT; CDR3: CASSFGQGGAGELFF
length: 15; D: .; J: TRBJ2-3; V: TRBV29-1; size: .; DNA: TGCAGCGCTGGCCCGGACAGCAGAGGCACAGATACGCAGTATTTT; CDR3: CSAGPDSRGTDTQYF
length: 17; D: TRBD2; J: TRBJ2-7; V: TRBV4-1; size: .; DNA: TGCGCCAGCAGCCCAGGACTAGCGGGAGGGCGATGGTACGAGCAGTACTTC; CDR3: CASSPGLAGGRWYEQYF
length: 15; D: .; J: TRBJ1-4; V: TRBV19; size: .; DNA: TGTGCCAGTCTATCCATTGGAGGGACTAATGAAAAACTGTTTTTT; CDR3: CASLSIGGTNEKLFF
length: 22; D: TRBD2; J: TRBJ2-3; V: TRBV14; size: .; DNA: TGTGCCAGCAGCCTCCGGGGGTGGCGTTGGGTAGCGGGGGCCGCCCCCACAGATACGCAGTATTTT; CDR3: CASSLRGWRWVAGAAPTDTQYF
length: 14; D: TRBD1; J: TRBJ1-1; V: TRBV7-9; size: .; DNA: TGTGCCAGCAGGCAGACAGGGGCGAACACTGAAGCTTTCTTT; CDR3: CASRQTGANTEAFF
length: 15; D: .; J: TRBJ1-3; V: TRBV6-5; size: .; DNA: TGTGCCAGCAGCCTAAGACAGACCTCTGGAAACACCATATATTTT; CDR3: CASSLRQTSGNTIYF
length: 15; D: TRBD2; J: TRBJ2-1; V: TRBV5-1; size: .; DNA: TGCGCCAGCAGATTAGGCCTAGCGGGAGAAGGAGAGCAGTTCTTC; CDR3: CASRLGLAGEGEQFF
length: 19; D: TRBD2; J: TRBJ2-7; V: TRBV28; size: few; DNA: TGTGCCAGCAGTTTATGGTACCGGGGACTAGCGCAAATAGGCTACGAGCAGTACTTC; CDR3: CASSLWYRGLAQIGYEQYF
length: 12; D: .; J: TRBJ1-1; V: TRBV6-1; size: .; DNA: TGTGCCAGCAATTATCGGAACACTGAAGCTTTCTTT; CDR3: CASNYRNTEAFF
length: 14; D: .; J: TRBJ2-1; V: TRBV25-1; size: .; DNA: .; CDR3: CASSEPVVAGGSFF